This T cell receptor (beta chain) was identified during a study of OX40 agonist ivuxolimab in advanced cancers. Study summary: A mean age of roughly 60 years, range roughly 20 to 80, was recorded, and under 85% were male.

This CDR3 spans 15 amino acids. Per the germline V gene, CDR1 is LGHNA and CDR2 is YNFKEQ. The germline V and J ends were trimmed by 0 bases and 5 bases, with 12 bases remaining between them. TCRdb keeps only in-frame clones here, not all; method: immunoSEQ multiplex PCR. The table has 82,000 or so clones, more than 85% seen once. Sequences were derived from CD4+ or CD8+ T cells sorted from blood, sampled in a trial of the OX40 agonist ivuxolimab. The source of this sequence is an adult with an advanced solid tumor such as melanoma, head and neck, liver or kidney cancer. The chain combines TRBV4-2 with TRBJ2-3; D not resolved. The CDR3 loop reads CASSQEARHGDTQYF. In DNA form, the CDR3 reads TGTGCCAGCAGCCAAGAAGCTCGGCATGGAGATACGCAGTATTTT.